The rows below give T cell receptor beta chains drawn from one sample of a study of tumour-infiltrating T cells in Burkitt lymphoma. TCRdb keeps only in-frame clones here, not all; method: immunoSEQ multiplex PCR. The sample lists 46,000 or so clones; less than 35% were seen once. The sample consisted of tumor tissue. The source of these receptors is a human donor with Burkitt lymphoma. Each CDR3 is given with its conserved first and last residue. The D gene is left open where the match is weak. Clone size is given for some rows only: seen once, a few or many times, or a class if the clone is expanded.

cdr3_aa: CASSLQGELDEQFF
cdr3_nt: TGTGCCAGCAGCTTACAGGGGGAATTGGATGAGCAGTTCTTC
d_call: TRBD1
j_call: TRBJ2-1
v_call: TRBV7-7
clone_size: NA

cdr3_aa: CASSLESGGSQPQHF
cdr3_nt: TGTGCCAGCAGCTTAGAGTCGGGGGGATCTCAGCCCCAGCATTTT
d_call: NA
j_call: TRBJ1-5
v_call: TRBV7-2
clone_size: NA

cdr3_aa: CASTRALGSTDTQYF
cdr3_nt: TGTGCCAGCACGAGGGCGCTAGGCAGCACAGATACGCAGTATTTT
d_call: NA
j_call: TRBJ2-3
v_call: TRBV27
clone_size: NA

cdr3_aa: CASRGPEGEQFF
cdr3_nt: TGTGCCAGCAGGGGGCCCGAGGGTGAGCAGTTCTTC
d_call: NA
j_call: TRBJ2-1
v_call: TRBV9
clone_size: NA

cdr3_aa: CASSLGGEGWETQYF
cdr3_nt: TGTGCCAGCAGTCTCGGGGGGGAAGGGTGGGAGACCCAGTACTTC
d_call: TRBD2
j_call: TRBJ2-5
v_call: TRBV2
clone_size: NA

cdr3_aa: CASSRQGGTNEKLFF
cdr3_nt: TGTGCCAGTAGTAGGCAGGGCGGAACTAATGAAAAACTGTTTTTT
d_call: NA
j_call: TRBJ1-4
v_call: TRBV19
clone_size: few

cdr3_aa: CASREGPTGELFF
cdr3_nt: TGCGCCAGCAGAGAGGGACCCACCGGGGAGCTGTTTTTT
d_call: NA
j_call: TRBJ2-2
v_call: TRBV5-1
clone_size: few

cdr3_aa: CASSSQGINSPLHF
cdr3_nt: TGTGCCAGCAGCTCCCAGGGTATCAATTCACCCCTCCACTTT
d_call: NA
j_call: TRBJ1-6
v_call: TRBV5-4
clone_size: few

cdr3_aa: CASSLGGGALDTQYF
cdr3_nt: TGTGCCAGCAGCTTGGGCGGGGGGGCCTTGGATACGCAGTATTTT
d_call: TRBD2
j_call: TRBJ2-3
v_call: TRBV5-4
clone_size: few

cdr3_aa: CASSLALRNSPLHF
cdr3_nt: TGTGCCAGCAGCTTGGCCCTCAGAAATTCACCCCTCCACTTT
d_call: NA
j_call: TRBJ1-6
v_call: TRBV7-9
clone_size: few

cdr3_aa: CASSFSGGYGYTF
cdr3_nt: TGTGCCAGCAGCTTTTCCGGGGGGTATGGCTACACCTTC
d_call: NA
j_call: TRBJ1-2
v_call: TRBV7-9
clone_size: few

cdr3_aa: CASSSGQGGQPQHF
cdr3_nt: TGTGCCAGTAGTAGTGGACAGGGTGGTCAGCCCCAGCATTTT
d_call: TRBD1
j_call: TRBJ1-5
v_call: TRBV19
clone_size: few